This TCR beta chain comes out of a study of lymphopenia after photon versus proton radiotherapy. The germline V gene has CDR1 LNHDA and CDR2 SQIVND (reference sequence). CDR3 length equals 16 residues. The ends were cut back, 0 bases at V and 1 base at J, with 10 bases in the middle. Clones were read by immunoSEQ multiplex PCR, and TCRdb kept only the in-frame ones, dropping some. The data contain some 25,000 clones, 65% to 85% of them singletons. Of note for this clone: What it binds is not known.

Findings and caveats of the study: Proton therapy kept repertoires fairly stable, unlike photons, which gained effector/memory cells. After lymphocyte nadir, photon-treated repertoires showed oligoclonal expansion, especially CD8+ Temra. A bigger post-nadir fall in TCR diversity correlated inversely with survival time in deceased patients. Only patients who died were analyzed for survival; proton advantage is unproven.

The V gene is TRBV19, the J gene TRBJ1-5; D ambiguous. Sequencing was performed on peripheral blood, taken from a patient treated with proton-based radiotherapy. The sequence came from a woman in her 70s with pancreatic cancer. The CDR3 loop is CASSIENSLSNQPQHF. The DNA for the CDR3 is TGTGCCAGTAGTATAGAGAACTCCCTAAGCAATCAGCCCCAGCATTTT.